These 28 T cell receptor beta chains were all obtained from the same sample, sequenced in a study of cytomegalovirus exposure and HLA in healthy donors (dated by TCRdb to between 2016 and 2019). The method behind the library was the immunoSEQ multiplex PCR assay. A mixture of 60 forward primers for TCR Vbeta segments and 13 reverse primers for TCR Jbeta segments was used in the multiplex PCR. Here the immuneACCESS table is served through TCRdb, limited to in-frame sequences with V and J called. Missing clones are a known gap in these copies; in checked studies unresolved V genes cover under half, and the rest lacks a known reason. This sample is represented by tens of thousands of clones; roughly 82% of them were singletons. Roughly 3.4% of the sample comes from the top ten. Sequencing was performed on PBMCs. Receptors were obtained from a man aged 25-45 years in good health and CMV-seropositive.

This clone was recorded a few times. This chain connects TRBV4-3 to TRBJ2-3, with TRBD2 identical over 7 bases. The CDR3 length is 17 residues. The V segment lost 0 bases and the J segment 5 bases; nucleotides outside the gene matches: 11. The germline V gene encodes CDR1 LGHNA and CDR2 YSLEER. CDR3 DNA sequence: TGCGCCAGCAGCCAAGAGGACGGGGGGACCGAATTAGATACGCAGTATTTT. The encoded protein is CASSQEDGGTELDTQYF.

V and J are TRBV5-1 and TRBJ2-5; 8 bases agree with TRBD2. Trimming removed 0 bases from V and 5 bases from J; junction bases left unmatched: 3. Germline loops: CDR1 SGHRS, CDR2 YFSETQ. The CDR3 is made up of 14 amino acids. The CDR3 here is CASSLGTSRETQYF. CDR3 DNA sequence: TGCGCCAGCAGCTTGGGGACTAGCAGGGAGACCCAGTACTTC.

The rearrangement links TRBV4-1 to TRBJ1-2; 7 bases align to TRBD1. In germline, CDR1 is MGHRA, CDR2 YSYEKL. J gave up 2 bases and V 1 base, and 1 base lay outside the gene matches. This CDR3 has 14 amino acids. CDR3 nucleotides: TGCGCCAGCAGCCAAGTGACAGGGAACTATGGCTACACCTTC. It specifies CASSQVTGNYGYTF.

This chain uses TRBV6-5 with TRBJ2-5; 10 bases match TRBD1. Germline CDR1 is MNHEY and CDR2 is SVGAGI. CDR3 length: 14 residues. J was trimmed by 4 bases and V by 5 bases; bases with no gene match: 4. CDR3 region: CASSLGQGRETQYF. DNA for the CDR3: TGTGCCAGCAGTCTGGGACAGGGGAGAGAGACCCAGTACTTC.

The genes are TRBV14 and TRBJ1-6; 9 positions agree with TRBD1. With V trimmed by 6 bases and J by 7 bases, 1 base remained unmatched. The CDR3 runs to 13 residues. Germline CDR1 SGHDN, CDR2 FVKESK. CDR3 in amino acids: CASRGQGNSPLHF. The CDR3 DNA reads as TGTGCCAGCAGGGGACAGGGAAATTCACCCCTCCACTTT.

The table lists this clone with a count of one. The CDR3 loop is CASSLYLREGDLWEQFF. CDR3 nucleotides: TGTGCCAGCAGCTTGTATCTGCGGGAGGGGGATTTGTGGGAGCAGTTCTTC. The rearrangement links TRBV5-6 to TRBJ2-1, with 9 bases aligning to TRBD2. Germline V gives CDR1 SGHDT, CDR2 YYEEEE. This CDR3 contains 17 residues. J was trimmed by 10 bases and V by 1 base; bases with no gene match: 15.

The chain recombines TRBV7-2 with TRBJ2-7; 11 bases are shared with TRBD1. The CDR3 is made up of 15 amino acids. J gave up 3 bases and V 1 base, and 2 bases lay outside the gene matches. CDR1 and CDR2 (germline): SGHTA, FQGNSA. This CDR3 reads CASSLGGTGGYEQYF. The CDR3 bases are TGTGCCAGCAGCTTAGGCGGGACAGGGGGCTACGAGCAGTACTTC.

The chain employs TRBV10-1 and TRBJ1-1; no clear D. V was shortened by 6 bases and J by 5 bases, with 13 bases between the two germline ends. The germline V gene has CDR1 WNHNN and CDR2 SYGVQD (reference sequence). This CDR3 is 13 amino acids long. CDR3 amino acids: CASRLGVGTEAFF. In DNA form, the CDR3 reads TGCGCCAGCAGGCTCGGGGTTGGGACTGAAGCTTTCTTT.

The chain recombines TRBV10-2 with TRBJ1-5; a possible D gene is TRBD1 (6 bases). Germline-derived CDR1 and CDR2 are WSHSY and SAAADI. There are 14 residues in the CDR3. The V and J ends lost 6 bases and 5 bases respectively, with 14 bases between them. CDR3 coding DNA: TGCGCCAGCAGGAGCAGGGGAGCATATCAGCCCCAGCATTTT. It is translated as CASRSRGAYQPQHF.

As DNA, the CDR3 is TGTGCCAGCAGCCGCGACAGGACTAGCCGGTCCTACGAGCAGTACTTC. Translation gives CASSRDRTSRSYEQYF. The chain recombines TRBV14 with TRBJ2-7; 8 nucleotides line up with TRBD2. The germline gives CDR1 SGHDN, CDR2 FVKESK. The length of the CDR3 is 16 residues. Trimming cost V 4 bases and J 1 base; bases outside gene matches: 9.

The genes are TRBV7-9 and TRBJ2-2; 9 bases are shared with TRBD1. V trimming: 5 bases; J trimming: 5 bases; junction bases outside the gene matches: 6. CDR1 is SEHNR, CDR2 FQNEAQ, per germline (reference sequence). CDR3 length: 15 amino acids. This CDR3 reads CASSEGQGPTGELFF. The DNA for the CDR3 is TGTGCCAGCAGCGAGGGACAGGGACCTACCGGGGAGCTGTTTTTT.

The V gene is TRBV5-1, the J gene TRBJ2-1, with 9 bases aligning to TRBD2. The V segment lost 4 bases and the J segment 7 bases; nucleotides outside the gene matches: 12. Germline V lookup: CDR1 SGHRS, CDR2 YFSETQ. The CDR3 is 16 residues long. CDR3 loop: CASSLSGLALQNEQFF. CDR3 DNA: TGCGCCAGCAGCCTGTCGGGACTAGCTCTTCAAAATGAGCAGTTCTTC.

This chain uses TRBV27 with TRBJ2-7, with D perhaps TRBD1 (5 bases). Germline CDR1 reads MNHEY; CDR2 reads SMNVEV (reference sequence). This CDR3 has 16 amino acids. V was cut by 0 bases and J by 4 bases, with 16 bases left in between. The CDR3 sequence: CASSLSGRAEAYEQYF. In nucleotides, the CDR3 is TGTGCCAGCAGTTTATCGGGGCGAGCAGAGGCATACGAGCAGTACTTC.

This chain uses TRBV28 with TRBJ2-6, with D possibly matching TRBD2 (6 bases). This CDR3 has 17 amino acids. Germline values: CDR1 MDHEN, CDR2 SYDVKM. Deletions cut 6 bases from V and 0 bases from J, with 15 bases between. Written as DNA, the CDR3 is TGTGCCAGCAGGACGGCGGGATCCTACTCTGGGGCCAACGTCCTGACTTTC. Translating gives CASRTAGSYSGANVLTF.

This chain joins TRBV11-3 and TRBJ2-1, with 7 nucleotides matching TRBD2. The V and J ends lost 1 base and 6 bases, in that order; junction bases with no gene match: 3. The CDR3 extends over 14 amino acids. The germline gives CDR1 SGHNT, CDR2 YENEEA. The CDR3, as DNA: TGTGCCAGCAGCTTAGGGCGGGGGACCAATGAGCAGTTCTTC. Its translation: CASSLGRGTNEQFF. Filled out from reference TRBV11-3 and TRBJ2-1, the complete variable domain reads EAGVVQSPRYKIIEKKQPVAFWCNPISGHNTLYWYLQNLGQGPELLIRYENEEAVDDSQLPKDRFSAERLKGVDSTLKIQPAELGDSAVYLCASSLGRGTNEQFFGPGTRLTVL.

This sequence joins TRBV27 and TRBJ2-1; 12 nucleotides match TRBD2. The junction had 6 bases not matched to a gene; V was cut back by 4 bases and J by 2 bases. In germline, CDR1 is MNHEY, CDR2 SMNVEV (reference sequence). This CDR3 is 17 amino acids long. This CDR3 is CASSSLRTSGTYNEQFF. CDR3 nucleotides: TGTGCCAGCAGTTCCCTACGGACTAGCGGGACCTACAATGAGCAGTTCTTC.

This clone was detected once. The chain links TRBV5-1 to TRBJ2-1; tentative D call: TRBD2 (5 bases). The germline gives CDR1 SGHRS, CDR2 YFSETQ. The CDR3 consists of 14 residues. Trimming took off 7 bases at V and 10 bases at J, with 21 bases between the two ends. The CDR3 DNA is TGCGCCAGCTCGAGGGAGCCTAGCCGTTGGGAGCAGTTCTTC. This gives the protein CASSREPSRWEQFF.

CDR3 nucleotide sequence: TGTGCCAGCAGTCCGGACAGGGGTCGAGAGACCCAGTACTTC. Amino acids: CASSPDRGRETQYF. The chain recombines TRBV2 with TRBJ2-5; 9 bases match TRBD1. The germline CDR1 and CDR2 sequences are SNHLY and FYNNEI. This CDR3 is 14 amino acids long. With 5 bases clipped from V and 4 bases from J, the junction kept 5 bases outside the gene matches.

In this sample, this clone turned up a few times. J is TRBJ2-1 and V is TRBV7-9; D is perhaps TRBD1 (5 bases). This CDR3 has 15 residues. From germline, CDR1 is SEHNR and CDR2 FQNEAQ (reference sequence). Trimming cost V 3 bases and J 6 bases, with 15 bases left between them. CDR3 in DNA: TGTGCCAGCAGCTTCAGGGCTGCTCCTGTCAATGAGCAGTTCTTC. Encoded protein: CASSFRAAPVNEQFF.

The chain joins TRBV10-1 to TRBJ2-5; D remains ambiguous. V was shortened by 0 bases and J by 1 base, with 18 bases between the two germline ends. CDR3 length equals 18 residues. The germline V gene encodes CDR1 WNHNN and CDR2 SYGVQD (reference sequence). This CDR3 reads CASSESSIRTPRQETQYF. CDR3 nucleotide sequence: TGCGCCAGCAGTGAGTCGAGCATCCGTACCCCTCGCCAAGAGACCCAGTACTTC.

The V gene is TRBV7-9, the J gene TRBJ1-4; 7 bases agree with TRBD1. This CDR3 is built from 12 residues. V trimming: 11 bases; J trimming: 5 bases; junction bases outside the gene matches: 5. Germline-derived CDR1 and CDR2 are SEHNR and FQNEAQ (reference sequence). This CDR3 is CAFGQANEKLFF. In DNA, the CDR3 is TGTGCCTTTGGACAGGCCAATGAAAAACTGTTTTTT.

This rearrangement joins TRBV5-1 to TRBJ1-3, with D maybe TRBD1 (6 bases). V lost 3 bases and J lost 1, with 11 bases in between. From germline, CDR1 is SGHRS and CDR2 YFSETQ. This CDR3 has 15 amino acids. This chain's CDR3 is CASSSQGPSGNTIYF. CDR3 DNA: TGCGCCAGCAGCTCTCAGGGGCCATCTGGAAACACCATATATTTT.

This chain connects TRBV5-4 to TRBJ1-4; D perhaps matches TRBD1 (5 bases). The CDR3 is made up of 17 amino acids. CDR1 and CDR2 from the germline V gene are SGHNT and YYREEE (reference sequence). V lost 0 bases to trimming and J lost 0 bases, with 12 bases between them. Here the CDR3 reads CASSLGGPSATNEKLFF. The DNA for the CDR3 is TGTGCCAGCAGCTTGGGGGGCCCGAGTGCAACTAATGAAAAACTGTTTTTT.

The chain employs TRBV29-1 and TRBJ1-1; no reliable D call. The CDR3 extends over 13 amino acids. Germline V gives CDR1 SQVTM, CDR2 ANQGSEA. Trimming removed 6 bases at V and 1 base at J, with 12 bases between. Here the CDR3 DNA reads TGCAGCGTGACGTGGGGAGAGAACACTGAAGCTTTCTTT. It specifies CSVTWGENTEAFF.

V is TRBV9 and J is TRBJ2-6, with D uncertain. The CDR3 is made up of 14 amino acids. Trimming took off 3 bases at V and 4 bases at J, with 8 bases between the two ends. CDR1 is SGDLS, CDR2 YYNGEE, per germline. The CDR3 bases are TGTGCCAGCAGCGATTTCCTCGGGGCCAACGTCCTGACTTTC. Amino acids: CASSDFLGANVLTF.

Remarks on this clone: Other nucleotide sequences in the sample specify the same CDR3. The V gene is TRBV28, the J gene TRBJ1-5, with 9 bases fitting TRBD1. The CDR3 has 14 residues. V trimming: 6 bases; J trimming: 4 bases; junction bases outside the gene matches: 4. Germline V gives CDR1 MDHEN, CDR2 SYDVKM. CDR3 coding DNA: TGTGCCAGCAGGCCCGGGACAGGGAATCAGCCCCAGCATTTT. Protein sequence: CASRPGTGNQPQHF.

The CDR3 nucleotides are TGCGCCAGCAGCTTTGGGGGACAGGGGGCTGAAAAACTGTTTTTT. Encoded protein: CASSFGGQGAEKLFF. The chain has TRBV5-1 and TRBJ1-4; TRBD1 matches at 12 bases. Trimming took 2 bases from V and 7 from J; bases not matched to a gene: 3. Germline lookup yields CDR1 SGHRS and CDR2 YFSETQ. The CDR3 consists of 15 residues.

This clone was seen just once. The V call is TRBV1, the J call TRBJ2-1; the table's D gene call, TRBD2, was not cross checked with the DNA. TRBV1 is a pseudogene locus. The CDR3 covers 20 residues. In DNA, the CDR3 is TGCACCAGCCCGCCCAAGGGGAGACTAGCGCGCATAAGCTCCTACAATGAGCAGTTCTTC. It codes for CTSPPKGRLARISSYNEQFF.